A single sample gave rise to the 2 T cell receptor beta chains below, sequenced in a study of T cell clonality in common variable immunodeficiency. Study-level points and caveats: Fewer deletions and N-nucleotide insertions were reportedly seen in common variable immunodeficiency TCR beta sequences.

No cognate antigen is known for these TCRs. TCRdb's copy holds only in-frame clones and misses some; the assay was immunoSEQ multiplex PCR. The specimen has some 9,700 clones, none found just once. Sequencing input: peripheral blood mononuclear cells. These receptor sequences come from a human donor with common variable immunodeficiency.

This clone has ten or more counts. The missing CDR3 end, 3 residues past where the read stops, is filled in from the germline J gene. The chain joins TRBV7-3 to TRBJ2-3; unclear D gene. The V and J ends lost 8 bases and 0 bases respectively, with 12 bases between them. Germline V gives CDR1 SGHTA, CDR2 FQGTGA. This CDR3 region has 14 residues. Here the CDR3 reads CASAKGLSTDTQYF. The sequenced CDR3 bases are TGTGCCAGCGCGAAGGGTCTTAGCACAGATACG.

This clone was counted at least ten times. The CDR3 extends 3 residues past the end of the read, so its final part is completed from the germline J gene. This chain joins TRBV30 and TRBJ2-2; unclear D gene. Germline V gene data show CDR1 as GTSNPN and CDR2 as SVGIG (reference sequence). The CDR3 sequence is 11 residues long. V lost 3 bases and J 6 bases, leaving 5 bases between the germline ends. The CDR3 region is CAWRRAGELFF. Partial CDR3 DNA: TGTGCCTGGAGAAGGGCCGGGGAG.